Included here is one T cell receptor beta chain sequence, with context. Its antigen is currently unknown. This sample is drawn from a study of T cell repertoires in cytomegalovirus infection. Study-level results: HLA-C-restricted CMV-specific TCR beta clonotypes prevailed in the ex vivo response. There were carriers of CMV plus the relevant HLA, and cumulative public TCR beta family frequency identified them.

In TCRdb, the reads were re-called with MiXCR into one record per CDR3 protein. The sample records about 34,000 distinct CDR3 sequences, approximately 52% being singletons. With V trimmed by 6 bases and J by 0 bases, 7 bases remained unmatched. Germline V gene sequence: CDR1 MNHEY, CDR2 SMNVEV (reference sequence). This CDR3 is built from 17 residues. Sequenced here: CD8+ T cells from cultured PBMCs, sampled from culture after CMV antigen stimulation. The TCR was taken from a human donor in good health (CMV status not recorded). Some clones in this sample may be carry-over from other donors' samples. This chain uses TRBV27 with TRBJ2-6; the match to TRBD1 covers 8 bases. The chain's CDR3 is CASRETGVISGANVLTF. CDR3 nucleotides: TGTGCCAGCAGGGAGACAGGGGTCATCTCTGGGGCCAACGTCCTGACTTTC.